The TCR beta chain under discussion was sequenced for a study of cytomegalovirus exposure and HLA in healthy donors. Background on the study: Out of 398 genotyped donors, roughly 78% belonged to the Caucasian-associated ancestry cluster.

The donors, nominally healthy at sampling, likely had unrecorded immune exposures. Study-wide results and limits: TCR beta V- and J-gene trimming, according to a later analysis, was linked to a missense DCLRE1C variant.

For this clone: Its target is not known.

CDR1 and CDR2 (germline): MNHNY, SVGAGI (reference sequence). Trimming stripped 6 bases from V and 1 base from J, with 6 bases between. There are 12 residues in the CDR3. 13 Jbeta primers and 60 Vbeta primers were used for the PCR. The data were produced by immunoSEQ multiplex PCR, yet TCRdb's version contains in-frame clones alone and is incomplete. The sample shows 100,000 or so clones, roughly three fifths of them seen only once. The chain is built from TRBV6-6 and TRBJ1-1, with D tentatively TRBD1 (6 bases). The source of this sequence is a human donor in good health. The sample was PBMCs. The CDR3 here is CASRGQNTEAFF. CDR3 coding DNA: TGTGCCAGCAGGGGACAGAACACTGAAGCTTTCTTT.